This T cell receptor beta chain was recorded in a study of T cell responses to AZD1222 COVID-19 vaccine. The V and J ends lost 1 base and 3 bases respectively, with 7 bases between them. The CDR3 spans 14 residues. The germline CDR1 and CDR2 sequences are SNHLY and FYNNEI. The method was immunoSEQ multiplex PCR; TCRdb's version includes in-frame clones alone and lacks a portion of them. The sample holds some 120,000 clones, over 85% seen once. The specimen comprised peripheral blood, sampled on day 0 of AZD1222 vaccination. This TCR came from an adult in good health. V and J are TRBV2 and TRBJ2-1, with D perhaps TRBD1 (6 bases). CDR3 sequence: CASSEETGYNEQFF. In DNA, the CDR3 is TGTGCCAGCAGTGAAGAGACAGGCTACAATGAGCAGTTCTTC.